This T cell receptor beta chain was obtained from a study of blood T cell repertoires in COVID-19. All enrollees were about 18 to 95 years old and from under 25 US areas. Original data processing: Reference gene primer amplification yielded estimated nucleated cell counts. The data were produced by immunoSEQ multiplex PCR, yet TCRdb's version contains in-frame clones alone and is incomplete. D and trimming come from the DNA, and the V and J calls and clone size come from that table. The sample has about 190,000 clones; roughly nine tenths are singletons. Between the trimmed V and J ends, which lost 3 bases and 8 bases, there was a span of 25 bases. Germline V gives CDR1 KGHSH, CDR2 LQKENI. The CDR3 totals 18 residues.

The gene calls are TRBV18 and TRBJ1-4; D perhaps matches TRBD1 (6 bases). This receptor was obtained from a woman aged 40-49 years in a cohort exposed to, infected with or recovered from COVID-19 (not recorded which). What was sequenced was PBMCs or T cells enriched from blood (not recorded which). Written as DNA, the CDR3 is TGTGCCAGCTCACCGCCCGGGAGGGGGACCCCACCACGGGAAAAACTGTTTTTT. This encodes CASSPPGRGTPPREKLFF.